This T cell receptor beta chain was recovered during a study of blood T cell repertoires in COVID-19. Study-wide context: Acute-phase and convalescent COVID-19 samples originated in the United States, Italy and Spain.

CDR3 length equals 12 residues. Germline trimming cut 6 bases from V and 4 bases from J; bases unmatched to any gene: 2. The germline V gene has CDR1 SQVTM and CDR2 ANQGSEA. Some clones are missing from TCRdb's copy, which holds only in-frame ones; the method was immunoSEQ multiplex PCR. The repertoire holds some 200,000 clones, with just under 85% as singletons. Sequenced sample: peripheral blood. The V call is TRBV29-1, the J call TRBJ1-2; 10 nucleotides align to TRBD1. The sequence was collected from a human donor with acute or convalescent COVID-19. The donor label of this sample is uncertain. CDR3 nucleotides: TGCAGCGTCGGGGACAGGGGCTATGGCTACACCTTC. Residues: CSVGDRGYGYTF. The full variable domain, rest sourced from reference TRBV29-1 and TRBJ1-2, is SAVISQKPSRDICQRGTSLTIQCQVDSQVTMMFWYRQQPGQSLTLIATANQGSEATYESGFVIDKFPISRPNLTFSTLTVSNMSPEDSSIYLCSVGDRGYGYTFGSGTRLTVV.